This T cell receptor (beta chain) was sequenced for a study of technical replicates of blood from a handful of donors. Here immunoSEQ multiplex PCR was the method, and the copy in TCRdb shows in-frame clones only, minus some. The sample contains fewer than 90,000 clones, roughly 93% of which appear only once. The CDR3 covers 14 residues. The V segment lost 4 bases and the J segment 2 bases; nucleotides outside the gene matches: 5. Germline CDR1 is SGHRS and CDR2 is YFSETQ. This receptor was taken from a human donor in good health. The chain uses TRBV5-1 and TRBJ1-2, with TRBD1 matching over 7 bases. The sequenced sample was T cells isolated from PBMCs. The CDR3 loop is CASSDPGQNYGYTF. In DNA form, the CDR3 reads TGCGCCAGCAGCGACCCGGGACAGAACTATGGCTACACCTTC.